These 31 T cell receptor beta chains were all obtained from the same sample, sequenced in a study of OX40 agonist ivuxolimab in advanced cancers. Produced via immunoSEQ multiplex PCR; TCRdb's table is partial and in-frame only. The sample includes 45,000 to 55,000 clones, about 88% of them seen just once. The sample here was CD4+ or CD8+ T cells sorted from blood, taken in a trial of the OX40 agonist ivuxolimab. The receptors shown here come from an adult with an advanced solid tumor such as melanoma, head and neck, liver or kidney cancer.

The V and J genes are TRBV11-2 and TRBJ2-3; 7 positions match TRBD1. Looked up from germline, CDR1 is SGHAT and CDR2 is FQNNGV. V trimming: 0 bases; J trimming: 2 bases; junction bases outside the gene matches: 8. CDR3 size: 17 residues. CDR3 sequence (DNA): TGTGCCAGCAGCTTAGAGGGCAGGGGGATCCCCACAGATACGCAGTATTTT. It translates to CASSLEGRGIPTDTQYF. Combining the CDR3 with reference TRBV11-2 and TRBJ2-3 gives the whole variable domain EAGVAQSPRYKIIEKRQSVAFWCNPISGHATLYWYQQILGQGPKLLIQFQNNGVVDDSQLPKDRFSAERLKGVDSTLKIQPAKLEDSAVYLCASSLEGRGIPTDTQYFGPGTRLTVL.

This clone was detected only once. This chain connects TRBV30 to TRBJ2-1; TRBD2 matches 9 bases. After removal of 5 bases from V and 7 bases from J, the junction contained 9 bases not matched to a gene. The CDR3 loop spans 14 amino acids. In germline, CDR1 is GTSNPN, CDR2 SVGIG (reference sequence). CDR3 bases: TGTGCCTGGGCAATAGCGGGAGTTGGTAATGAGCAGTTCTTC. It is translated as CAWAIAGVGNEQFF.

This clone came up once. The CDR3 DNA reads TGTGCCAGCAGTTACTCCAAAGCTACCGAGACCCAGTACTTC. Its translation: CASSYSKATETQYF. V gene TRBV6-5 combines with J gene TRBJ2-5; unclear D gene. This CDR3 spans 14 amino acids. The germline V gene encodes CDR1 MNHEY and CDR2 SVGAGI. Trimming shortened V by 0 bases and J by 5 bases, and 10 bases separated the two germline ends.

This clone was counted between two and nine times. This chain uses TRBV11-3 with TRBJ2-1, with 8 bases that match TRBD2. This CDR3 has 16 residues. CDR1 SGHNT and CDR2 YENEEA come from the germline V gene. Trimming removed 6 bases from V and 0 bases from J; junction bases left unmatched: 7. CDR3: CASRFPSGSSYNEQFF. The CDR3 nucleotides read TGTGCCAGCAGATTCCCAAGCGGGAGCTCCTACAATGAGCAGTTCTTC.

V and J are TRBV5-4 and TRBJ2-5; D is perhaps TRBD2 (5 bases). Trimming shortened V by 3 bases and J by 5 bases, and 14 bases separated the two germline ends. The CDR3 is 14 residues long. Germline V gives CDR1 SGHNT, CDR2 YYREEE (reference sequence). Written as DNA, the CDR3 is TGTGCCAGCAGCTCTATAGCGAGAGAGGAGACCCAGTACTTC. Protein product: CASSSIAREETQYF.

The rearrangement links TRBV30 to TRBJ1-1, with D tentatively TRBD1 (5 bases). This CDR3 spans 12 amino acids. Germline lookup yields CDR1 GTSNPN and CDR2 SVGIG (reference sequence). Trimming left V 3 bases short and J 6 bases short, with 11 bases between. The CDR3 sequence is CAWSPGGPEAFF. CDR3 DNA sequence: TGTGCCTGGAGCCCGGGGGGTCCTGAAGCTTTCTTT.

This clone appeared a single time. Written as DNA, the CDR3 is TGCGCCAGCAGCTTGGTTGGGGGGACTAGCGGGAGCGAGCAGTACTTC. Translating it yields CASSLVGGTSGSEQYF. The rearrangement joins TRBV5-1 to TRBJ2-7; TRBD2 matches at 14 bases. Germline lookup yields CDR1 SGHRS and CDR2 YFSETQ. The CDR3 runs 16 residues. V trimming: 0 bases; J trimming: 6 bases; junction bases outside the gene matches: 5.

This clone was detected once. The rearrangement links TRBV28 to TRBJ2-3; 10 bases match TRBD2. The V gene's germline CDR1 is MDHEN and CDR2 SYDVKM. The trim removed 5 bases at V and 4 bases at J, leaving 6 bases unmatched. This CDR3 contains 15 residues. CDR3 residues: CASSRTSGYSDTQYF. Here the CDR3 DNA reads TGTGCCAGCAGTCGGACTAGCGGATACTCAGATACGCAGTATTTT.

This clone has just a few counts. The chain is built from TRBV10-3 and TRBJ1-6; 8 bases are a match to TRBD1. The ends lost 6 bases at V and 5 bases at J; junction bases unmatched: 0. From germline, CDR1 is ENHRY and CDR2 SYGVKD. This CDR3 comprises 13 residues. Here the CDR3 DNA reads TGTGCCATCAGGGACAGGGATAATTCACCCCTCCACTTT. Its translation is CAIRDRDNSPLHF.

The chain employs TRBV5-1 and TRBJ2-2; TRBD1 or TRBD2 may be the D gene (5 bases each). V was cut by 4 bases and J by 9 bases, with 22 bases left in between. This CDR3 has 16 residues. The V gene's germline CDR1 is SGHRS and CDR2 YFSETQ. The CDR3 nucleotides read TGCGCCAGCAGCCTCCGGGTAGGGACGGAACACCGGGAGCTGTTTTTT. Translated: CASSLRVGTEHRELFF.

The chain carries TRBV7-5 and TRBJ2-1; the table's D call of TRBD1 was not tested on the DNA. TRBV7-5 is classified as a pseudogene. The CDR3 is made up of 15 amino acids. The CDR3 DNA sequence: TGTGCCAGAAGCTTAGTTGGGGACAAAGACAATGAGCAGTTCTTC. Its protein product is CARSLVGDKDNEQFF.

V usage is TRBV11-3 and J usage is TRBJ1-2; possible D gene TRBD1, 6 bases. The length of the CDR3 is 16 residues. Germline CDR1 and CDR2: SGHNT and YENEEA. Deletions cut 3 bases from V and 2 bases from J, with 16 bases between. For the CDR3, the DNA is TGTGCCAGCAGCTTCGATAGGGGGAGCATGAACTATGGCTACACCTTC. Its protein is CASSFDRGSMNYGYTF.

This clone appeared a single time. The chain recombines TRBV5-6 with TRBJ2-4, with no clear D. CDR1 and CDR2 (germline): SGHDT, YYEEEE. The CDR3 consists of 16 residues. Trimming removed 0 bases from V and 0 bases from J, with 10 bases in between. DNA for the CDR3: TGTGCCAGCAGCTTGGTTGCAGGTATAGCCAAAAACATTCAGTACTTC. Translating it yields CASSLVAGIAKNIQYF.

This chain connects TRBV11-1 to TRBJ2-7; possibly TRBD2 for D (5 bases). The CDR3 is 13 amino acids. Trimming pared 4 bases from V and 4 bases from J, leaving 11 bases between. Germline CDR1 and CDR2: SGHAT and FQDESV (reference sequence). CDR3 DNA: TGTGCCAGCAGCTCAAGATCGGGGTACGAGCAGTACTTC. This translates into CASSSRSGYEQYF.

The chain recombines TRBV21-1 with TRBJ2-3; the table names TRBD2, a call not compared with the DNA. TRBV21-1 is described as a pseudogene. This CDR3 is 14 amino acids long. The CDR3 DNA sequence: TGTGCCAGCAGCAATAAACTACGCACAGATACGCAGTATTTT. Its protein product is CASSNKLRTDTQYF.

V gene TRBV6-6 combines with J gene TRBJ2-5; the D is unclear. Germline CDR1 and CDR2: MNHNY and SVGAGI (reference sequence). CDR3 size: 13 residues. V was shortened by 6 bases and J by 3 bases, with 11 bases between the two germline ends. The CDR3 here is CASSGTTKETQYF. CDR3 coding DNA: TGTGCCAGCAGCGGAACCACGAAAGAGACCCAGTACTTC.

The chain is built from TRBV12-5 and TRBJ2-7; D might be TRBD2 (6 bases). The CDR3 consists of 15 residues. Deletions cut 6 bases from V and 3 bases from J, with 18 bases between. In germline, CDR1 is LGHNT, CDR2 FRNRAP. The CDR3 is CASGDQTGGIYEQYF. CDR3 nucleotide sequence: TGTGCTAGTGGAGACCAAACCGGGGGTATCTACGAGCAGTACTTC.

The rearrangement links TRBV2 to TRBJ2-1, with D tentatively TRBD1 (6 bases). Germline V gene data show CDR1 as SNHLY and CDR2 as FYNNEI. V was clipped by 6 bases and J by 6 bases, with 12 bases between them. This CDR3 is 13 amino acids long. CDR3 nucleotide sequence: TGTGCCAGCAGGGGGGCAGGACCCAATGAGCAGTTCTTC. Translated: CASRGAGPNEQFF.

The chain joins TRBV2 to TRBJ2-7; the match to TRBD1 covers 8 bases. V was clipped by 4 bases and J by 4 bases; unmatched bases: 12. CDR1 SNHLY and CDR2 FYNNEI come from the germline V gene. This CDR3 has 16 amino acids. CDR3 nucleotide sequence: TGTGCCAGCAGTGCACAGGGGGTGGGCCTCGCATACGAGCAGTACTTC. It encodes CASSAQGVGLAYEQYF.

The V call is TRBV6-5, the J call TRBJ2-2; maybe TRBD2 (6 bases). The CDR3 is 13 amino acids. Germline V gives CDR1 MNHEY, CDR2 SVGAGI. The V and J ends lost 7 bases and 7 bases respectively, with 13 bases between them. The chain's CDR3 is CASTRGGIGELFF. The DNA for the CDR3 is TGTGCCAGCACTCGAGGAGGGATCGGGGAGCTGTTTTTT.

The chain joins TRBV15 to TRBJ2-2; either TRBD1 or TRBD2 may fit D (5 bases each). Between the trimmed V and J ends, which lost 1 base and 10 bases, there was a span of 10 bases. Looked up from germline, CDR1 is LNHNV and CDR2 is YYDKDF (reference sequence). CDR3 length: 13 amino acids. The chain's CDR3 is CATSRGGLAELFF. The CDR3 coding sequence is TGTGCCACCAGCAGAGGGGGGTTAGCGGAGCTGTTTTTT.

The J gene is TRBJ1-1, the V gene TRBV15; D call uncertain. CDR1 LNHNV and CDR2 YYDKDF come from the germline V gene (reference sequence). The CDR3 length is 15 residues. Trimming pared 4 bases from V and 1 base from J, leaving 13 bases between. CDR3 region: CATSTYRAGNTEAFF. In nucleotides, the CDR3 is TGTGCCACCAGCACTTATCGGGCAGGGAACACTGAAGCTTTCTTT.

This clone was counted only a few times. The gene calls are TRBV5-6 and TRBJ2-4; TRBD2 matches 8 bases. The germline V gene encodes CDR1 SGHDT and CDR2 YYEEEE. The CDR3 runs to 17 residues. Trimming at V came to 3 bases and at J to 4 bases, leaving 12 bases not matched to a gene. CDR3 nucleotides: TGTGCCAGCAGCTCCAGTAGCGGGAAGGGGCAAAAAAACATTCAGTACTTC. This translates into CASSSSSGKGQKNIQYF.

J is TRBJ1-2 and V is TRBV19; 7 bases agree with TRBD1. Looked up from germline, CDR1 is LNHDA and CDR2 is SQIVND (reference sequence). Trimming cost V 1 base and J 4 bases; bases outside gene matches: 9. This CDR3 region has 16 residues. CDR3 DNA: TGTGCCAGTAGTATAGCTACAGGGGTTCGTGGCTATGGCTACACCTTC. Protein product: CASSIATGVRGYGYTF.

The V gene is TRBV5-1, the J gene TRBJ2-5, with D tentatively TRBD2 (6 bases). The J call is uncertain, as TRBJ2-7 better fits the DNA end. CDR3 length: 13 residues. Germline CDR1 is SGHRS and CDR2 is YFSETQ. The CDR3 here is CASSLGGGAEQYF. The CDR3 coding sequence is TGCGCCAGCAGCTTGGGGGGCGGGGCCGAGCAGTACTTC.

V is TRBV28 and J is TRBJ1-5; weak D call: TRBD1 (6 bases). Trimming removed 6 bases at V and 9 bases at J, with 18 bases between. In germline, CDR1 is MDHEN, CDR2 SYDVKM. The CDR3 spans 14 residues. The CDR3 region is CASSLGGARGPQHF. As DNA, the CDR3 is TGTGCCAGCAGCCTAGGGGGGGCCAGAGGGCCCCAGCATTTT.

The V call is TRBV6-5, the J call TRBJ2-5, with D possibly TRBD2 on 6 matching bases. Germline assignment: CDR1 MNHEY and CDR2 SVGAGI. V lost 0 bases and J 4 bases, leaving 15 bases between the germline ends. The CDR3 contains 16 residues. The CDR3 loop reads CASSYSRGQGGETQYF. The DNA of the CDR3 is TGTGCCAGCAGTTACTCGCGTGGGCAGGGAGGAGAGACCCAGTACTTC.

The chain recombines TRBV10-1 with TRBJ2-7, with D perhaps matching TRBD1 or TRBD2 (5 bases each). With 4 bases removed from V and 1 base from J, the gap between germline ends came to 8 bases. Germline-derived CDR1 and CDR2 are WNHNN and SYGVQD (reference sequence). This CDR3 spans 13 amino acids. The CDR3 DNA is TGCGCCAGCAGTGGTGGGACGTCCTACGAGCAGTACTTC. This encodes CASSGGTSYEQYF.

The rearrangement joins TRBV11-3 to TRBJ2-1, with 9 bases fitting TRBD2. The germline V gene encodes CDR1 SGHNT and CDR2 YENEEA. The junction had 12 bases not matched to a gene; V was cut back by 1 base and J by 8 bases. This CDR3 has 17 residues. CDR3: CASSLARLAGGNHEQFF. The CDR3 DNA reads TGTGCCAGCAGCTTAGCCCGTCTGGCGGGAGGGAATCATGAGCAGTTCTTC. Drawing the rest from reference TRBV11-3 and TRBJ2-1, the complete variable domain is EAGVVQSPRYKIIEKKQPVAFWCNPISGHNTLYWYLQNLGQGPELLIRYENEEAVDDSQLPKDRFSAERLKGVDSTLKIQPAELGDSAVYLCASSLARLAGGNHEQFFGPGTRLTVL.

This clone was found once. The V call is TRBV6-1, the J call TRBJ2-1, with TRBD2 identical over 13 bases. The germline V gene has CDR1 MNHNS and CDR2 SASEGT. The CDR3 loop spans 19 amino acids. V shed 4 bases and J 7 bases; nucleotides not matched to a gene: 16. CDR3 sequence: CASSVVLAGGPQVGNEQFF. In DNA form, the CDR3 reads TGTGCCAGCAGTGTGGTACTAGCGGGAGGGCCTCAAGTTGGAAATGAGCAGTTCTTC.

The V gene is TRBV21-1, the J gene TRBJ2-2; the D call in the table, TRBD1, was not verified against the DNA. TRBV21-1 is a known pseudogene. This CDR3 is built from 15 residues. The CDR3: CASSRPGGWTGELFF. DNA for the CDR3: TGTGCCAGCAGCAGACCAGGGGGTTGGACCGGGGAGCTGTTTTTT.